Below are 14 T cell receptor delta chains sequenced from a single sample in a study of γδ T cells in repeated Plasmodium falciparum infection. Bulk repertoires came from Vgamma9/Vdelta2+ or Vdelta2-negative gammadelta T cells flow-sorted from PBMC. With CATT, TCRdb re-called clones from the multiplex PCR reads. The sample records approximately 90,000 delta-chain clones, 0.95% to 1% being singletons. The sequenced material came from gamma-delta T cells from blood. The receptors here all came from a pool of human donors (malaria-infected and uninfected, not separated).

This clone occurred many times. It differs at one base from a far larger clone, so likely a read error. Other DNA sequences of this sample code for an identical CDR3. This chain links TRDV2 with TRDJ1, with 8 positions matching TRDD3. Since TCRdb gives no J gene, matching the DNA to germline was used here to assign it. In germline, CDR1 is GEAIGNYY, CDR2 EKD. CDR3 size: 18 residues. The CDR3 loop is CACDTVSGYAGYTDKLIF. The DNA of the CDR3 is TGTGCCTGTGACACCGTCTCGGGATACGCGGGGTACACTGATAAACTCATCTTT.

Comment on this clone: This likely stems from a read error, as it lies one base from a far larger clone. This CDR3 is also generated by other DNA sequences in the sample. The genes are TRDV2 and TRDJ2; 8 bases align to TRDD3. No J gene is reported in TCRdb; it was inferred here by comparing the DNA with germline. The CDR3 runs to 18 residues. V shed 2 bases, J shed 3 bases, and the junction held 13 bases outside the gene matches. Per germline, CDR1 GEAIGNYY and CDR2 EKD. CDR3 in amino acids: CACDSVLGGLNLTAQLFF. CDR3 bases: TGTGCCTGTGACAGTGTACTGGGGGGCCTAAATCTGACAGCACAACTCTTCTTT.

This clone was detected a few times. TCRdb's protein for this DNA is that of a much larger clone and differs from the translation at residue 11, likely a read error; the protein shown is the DNA translation. The chain carries TRDV2 and TRDJ1; 9 bases match TRDD3. As TCRdb names no J gene, one was assigned here on the basis of a DNA match to germline. With 3 bases clipped from V and 0 bases from J, the junction kept 10 bases outside the gene matches. This CDR3 is 17 amino acids long. Germline V gene sequence: CDR1 GEAIGNYY, CDR2 EKD. This CDR3 is CACDALLGDTHTDKLIF. CDR3 bases: TGTGCCTGTGACGCCTTACTGGGGGACACGCACACCGATAAACTCATCTTT.

This clone was seen a few times. With only one base between it and a far larger clone, this is likely a read error. This same CDR3 is encoded by further DNA sequences in the sample. This sequence joins TRDV2 and TRDJ3; a weak D match, TRDD2 (6 bases). The J gene was not available in TCRdb and was assigned here by matching the DNA to germline segments. The germline V gene encodes CDR1 GEAIGNYY and CDR2 EKD. The CDR3 consists of 24 residues. The CDR3 DNA sequence: TGTGCCTGTGACACCGTCCTACGGTCGGGAGAAACAGATAGAAGCTCCTGGGATACCCGACAGATGTTTTTC. It specifies CACDTVLRSGETDRSSWDTRQMFF.

This clone was seen repeatedly, ten times or more. The genes are TRDV2 and TRDJ3; 11 positions agree with TRDD3. Losses at the gene ends were 0 bases for V and 2 bases for J; bases not matched to a gene: 2. The CDR3 length is 18 residues. In germline, CDR1 is GEAIGNYY, CDR2 EKD. The DNA for the CDR3 is TGTGCCTGTGACACCGTACTGGGGGATACCTGGGACACCCGACAGATGTTTTTC. It yields the protein CACDTVLGDTWDTRQMFF.

This clone has a count of ten or more. The chain carries TRAV29/DV5 and TRDJ1, with 13 bases matching TRDD3. Germline CDR1 NSMFDY, CDR2 ISSIKDK. The CDR3 has 16 amino acids. V was clipped by 0 bases and J by 7 bases; unmatched bases: 9. CDR3 nucleotide sequence: TGTGCAGCAAGCGCCCTCGTACTGGGGGATACGGGTAAACTCATCTTT. Translated: CAASALVLGDTGKLIF.

Of note for this clone: TCRdb shows a much larger clone's protein in place of this DNA's translation, and the two differ at residue 4, likely through a read error; the protein shown is translated from the DNA. The chain couples TRDV1 to TRDJ1, with 10 nucleotides matching TRDD3. CDR3 length: 18 residues. Per the germline V gene, CDR1 is TSWWSYY and CDR2 is QGS. Trimming removed 7 bases from V and 0 bases from J; junction bases left unmatched: 14. The CDR3: CALVRPSVLGDYTDKLIF. The CDR3 bases are TGTGCTCTTGTGAGACCTTCAGTACTGGGGGATTACACCGATAAACTCATCTTT.

Concerning this clone itself: A read error is the likely source, as a far larger clone sits one nucleotide away. This CDR3 is also generated by other DNA sequences in the sample. V and J are TRDV2 and TRDJ1; TRDD3 matches at 9 bases. The J gene is not listed in TCRdb, so it was assigned here from a DNA match to germline. There are 17 residues in the CDR3. Looked up from germline, CDR1 is GEAIGNYY and CDR2 is EKD. CDR3 nucleotide sequence: TGCGCCTGTGACGCCTTACTGGGGGACACGTACACCGATAAACTCATCTTT. This codes for CACDALLGDTYTDKLIF.

As concerns this clone: A far larger clone is one base from this, pointing to a likely read error. At the DNA level, this CDR3 is encoded by other sequences in the same sample as well. The chain recombines TRDV1 with TRDJ1; 7 bases fit TRDD3. Germline CDR1 is TSWWSYY and CDR2 is QGS. The CDR3 consists of 18 residues. V dropped 0 bases and J dropped 2; count of bases not matched to a gene: 12. Here the CDR3 DNA reads TGTGCTCTTGGGGAACTAATCCTGCGTCTGGGGGGGACCGATAAACTCATCTTT. Translated, it gives CALGELILRLGGTDKLIF.

Notes on this clone: A much larger clone lies a single base off, so this may be a read error. Other DNA sequences in this specimen translate into the identical CDR3. The chain links TRDV1 to TRDJ4; D unresolved. The germline V gene encodes CDR1 TSWWSYY and CDR2 QGS. V lost 2 bases and J 3 bases, leaving 13 bases between the germline ends. This CDR3 has 14 amino acids. Here the CDR3 reads CALGEGLIAGPLIF. CDR3 DNA: TGTGCTCTTGGGGAAGGGCTCATCGCGGGACCCCTGATCTTT.

Comments on this clone: TCRdb has a much larger clone's protein, which differs at residue 6 from the translation of this DNA, likely because of a read error; what is shown is the protein translated from the DNA. The CDR3 loop is CALGLPPDVLGDQPNTDKLIF. In DNA, the CDR3 is TGTGCTCTTGGGCTCCCTCCTGACGTACTGGGGGACCAACCTAACACCGATAAACTCATCTTT. The rearrangement joins TRDV1 to TRDJ1; 9 positions match TRDD3. TCRdb is silent on the J gene; assignment here came from matching the DNA to germline. V dropped 5 bases and J dropped 0; count of bases not matched to a gene: 22. This CDR3 has 21 amino acids. From germline, CDR1 is TSWWSYY and CDR2 QGS.

This clone is labeled medium-sized. In the same sample, other DNA sequences code for this CDR3. The V and J genes are TRDV1 and TRDJ1; the match to TRDD3 covers 9 bases. Germline V gene lookup returns CDR1 TSWWSYY and CDR2 QGS. The CDR3 has 25 amino acids. Trimming at V came to 0 bases and at J to 0 bases, leaving 29 bases not matched to a gene. In DNA, the CDR3 is TGTGCTCTTGGGGAACTAAAGTCCCTACTCAATCCCCTGTACTGGGGGACCCTTTACACCGATAAACTCATCTTT. This codes for CALGELKSLLNPLYWGTLYTDKLIF.

This clone was seen a few times. A far larger clone is only one base removed, so a read error is likely. Other DNA sequences from this sample encode an identical CDR3 as well. J gene calling gave no result, while the V gene is TRDV2; the D call TRDD3 from the table was never checked on the DNA. CDR3 length equals 18 residues. Germline CDR1 is GEAIGNYY and CDR2 is EKD. CDR3 protein: CACDTMEGGSPYTDKLIF. CDR3 coding DNA: TGTGCCTGTGACACGATGGAAGGGGGATCCCCGTACACCGATAAACTCATTTTT.

With respect to this clone: TCRdb's protein, taken from a much larger clone, differs from this DNA's translation at residue 18, likely owing to a read error; the protein displayed comes from the DNA. The chain is built from TRDV2 and TRDJ3; 13 bases map to TRDD3. The J gene was missing in TCRdb and was found by matching the end of the DNA to germline. In germline, CDR1 is GEAIGNYY, CDR2 EKD. This CDR3 has 23 residues. The CDR3 region is CACDPKGFTGGYASSWDARQMFF. In nucleotides, the CDR3 is TGTGCCTGTGACCCCAAGGGTTTTACTGGGGGATACGCTAGCTCCTGGGACGCCCGACAGATGTTTTTC.